This T cell receptor beta chain was observed in a study of T-cell reconstitution after alpha-beta-depleted transplantation in children. Study-wide results and caveats: By about two months after transplant, alpha-beta T cells reportedly arose from several hundred graft clones that had expanded.

A note on this clonotype: Its specificity is not known.

Unique molecular identifiers tagged the TCRbeta library. TCRdb reprocessed the PCR reads with MiXCR, giving one entry per CDR3 protein. The sample records hundreds of thousands of distinct CDR3 sequences, around 15% being singletons. With 3 bases clipped from V and 5 bases from J, the junction kept 11 bases outside the gene matches. CDR1 KGHDR and CDR2 SFDVKD come from the germline V gene. This CDR3 comprises 16 residues. This chain uses TRBV24-1 with TRBJ2-5; 7 positions match TRBD1. The source material was PBMCs, mostly from graft donor cells, sampled 360 days after TCRalphabeta/CD19-depleted stem cell transplant. This clonotype originated in a boy younger than two who had a stem cell transplant for Wiskott-Aldrich syndrome, so the T cells may come from the graft donor. Written as DNA, the CDR3 is TGTGCCACCAGTGATCCCCCCTCCACAGGGGTTGAGACCCAGTACTTC. Translating gives CATSDPPSTGVETQYF.